These T cell receptor beta chains were read from a single sample in a study of T cell responses to AZD1222 COVID-19 vaccine. Profiling relied on immunoSEQ multiplex PCR, and the TCRdb table lists in-frame clones only, not all of them. The sample yields around 140,000 clones, about nine tenths seen once. Material: peripheral blood, obtained on day 0 of AZD1222 vaccination. All receptors derive from an adult in good health. CDR3s include the opening cysteine and the closing phenylalanine or tryptophan. Fields, in order: clone size, J gene, D gene, V gene, CDR3 DNA, CDR3 protein. A D gene is named only where the DNA matches it firmly. Where a row states a size, it is once, few, many or the class of an expanded clone; other rows omit it.

size: NA; J: TRBJ2-5; D: TRBD2; V: TRBV15; DNA: TGTGCCACCAGCAGAGATTCGACTAGCTCACGAACCCAGTACTTC; CDR3: CATSRDSTSSRTQYF
size: NA; J: TRBJ2-7; D: TRBD1; V: TRBV6-5; DNA: TGTGCCAGCAACTACCCGACAGGGGGATACGAGCAGTACTTC; CDR3: CASNYPTGGYEQYF
size: NA; J: TRBJ2-5; D: TRBD2; V: TRBV5-1; DNA: TGCGCCAGCAGCCCTGGGGAGGGGTCCCGTGGGACCCAGTACTTC; CDR3: CASSPGEGSRGTQYF
size: many; J: TRBJ1-2; D: NA; V: TRBV5-5; DNA: TGTGCCAGCAGCTTTAGTTACTATGGCTACACCTTC; CDR3: CASSFSYYGYTF
size: NA; J: TRBJ1-1; D: TRBD1; V: TRBV7-9; DNA: TGTGCCAGCAGATCGACAGGGGTGGGCACTGAAGCTTTCTTT; CDR3: CASRSTGVGTEAFF
size: many; J: TRBJ2-2; D: TRBD1; V: TRBV7-9; DNA: TGTGCCAGCAGCGAAACTCCGGGACAGGGCGACACCGGGGAGCTGTTTTTT; CDR3: CASSETPGQGDTGELFF
size: NA; J: TRBJ2-2; D: NA; V: TRBV12-3/TRBV12-4; DNA: TGTGCCAGCACACGATACACCGGGGAGCTGTTTTTT; CDR3: CASTRYTGELFF
size: NA; J: TRBJ2-7; D: NA; V: TRBV27; DNA: TGTGCCAGCAGCCCTACTAGGGCCGAGCAGTACTTC; CDR3: CASSPTRAEQYF
size: NA; J: TRBJ1-2; D: TRBD1; V: TRBV10-3; DNA: TGTGCCACCGGAGGGGGCGTGGGCTATGGCTACACCTTC; CDR3: CATGGGVGYGYTF
size: NA; J: TRBJ1-1; D: TRBD1; V: TRBV29-1; DNA: TGCAGCGTTGTCCCAGGGGGTAGACGCACTGAAGCTTTCTTT; CDR3: CSVVPGGRRTEAFF
size: few; J: TRBJ2-7; D: NA; V: TRBV10-1; DNA: TGCGCCAGCAGTGAGTTTTCAGGCCTAAAGGGGGAGCAGTACTTC; CDR3: CASSEFSGLKGEQYF
size: NA; J: TRBJ2-1; D: TRBD2; V: TRBV10-3; DNA: TGTGCCATCGCTCCGCCGGGGGGGTATGAGCAGTTCTTC; CDR3: CAIAPPGGYEQFF
size: NA; J: TRBJ2-1; D: NA; V: TRBV5-1; DNA: TGCGCCAGCAGCGAGGTATCCAATGAGCAGTTCTTC; CDR3: CASSEVSNEQFF
size: NA; J: TRBJ2-7; D: TRBD1; V: TRBV30; DNA: TGTGCCTGGAGCCTTTCTCTTGGGACAGGTCCCTACGAGCAGTACTTC; CDR3: CAWSLSLGTGPYEQYF
size: NA; J: TRBJ2-1; D: NA; V: TRBV4-3; DNA: TGCGCCAGCAGCCAAGTCGCCGGCCGAATCTACAATGAGCAGTTCTTC; CDR3: CASSQVAGRIYNEQFF
size: NA; J: TRBJ1-1; D: TRBD1; V: TRBV2; DNA: TGTGCCAGCAGTAGGGGGCTGAACACTGAAGCTTTCTTT; CDR3: CASSRGLNTEAFF
size: NA; J: TRBJ1-6; D: NA; V: TRBV5-6; DNA: TGTGCCAGCAGCAAACGCCGGGGGTTGTATAATTCACCCCTCCACTTT; CDR3: CASSKRRGLYNSPLHF
size: NA; J: TRBJ2-7; D: TRBD1; V: TRBV18; DNA: TGTGCCAGCTCAAACCAGGTGGACAGGCTAGCCTCGGAGGACTTC; CDR3: CASSNQVDRLASEDF
size: NA; J: TRBJ2-1; D: NA; V: TRBV9; DNA: TGTGCCAGCAGCGTGGCCCACAGTAGCTTCGTAGATGAGCAGTTCTTC; CDR3: CASSVAHSSFVDEQFF
size: NA; J: TRBJ2-2; D: TRBD2; V: TRBV19; DNA: TGTGCCAGTAGGACTAGCGGGTCCGCGGGGGAGCTGTTTTTT; CDR3: CASRTSGSAGELFF
size: NA; J: TRBJ1-1; D: NA; V: TRBV7-8; DNA: TGTGCCAGCAGCTTACTTCAGGGGAAGAATCCTGAAGCTTTCTTT; CDR3: CASSLLQGKNPEAFF
size: NA; J: TRBJ2-2; D: NA; V: TRBV28; DNA: TGTGCCAGCAGACCGGGACCCCCTAACACCGGGGAGCTGTTTTTT; CDR3: CASRPGPPNTGELFF
size: NA; J: TRBJ2-3; D: TRBD2; V: TRBV11-2; DNA: TGTGCCAGCAGCATCAGTCGCACGAGTGGGGGGGGAGATACGCAGTATTTT; CDR3: CASSISRTSGGGDTQYF
size: NA; J: TRBJ2-7; D: NA; V: TRBV4-3; DNA: TGCGCCAGCAGCCAAGATACCCCGGACTCAGCCTACGAGCAGTACTTC; CDR3: CASSQDTPDSAYEQYF
size: NA; J: TRBJ2-5; D: TRBD2; V: TRBV24-1; DNA: TGTGCCACCAGGGGGACTAGCGGGAGAGGTGGACAAGAGACCCAGTACTTC; CDR3: CATRGTSGRGGQETQYF
size: NA; J: TRBJ1-3; D: NA; V: TRBV29-1; DNA: TGCAGCGTTGAGAGGGTCTCTGGAAACACCATATATTTT; CDR3: CSVERVSGNTIYF
size: few; J: TRBJ2-7; D: NA; V: TRBV5-1; DNA: TGCGCCAGCAGCTTGGTGGGAACAACCGAGTACGAGCAGTACTTC; CDR3: CASSLVGTTEYEQYF
size: NA; J: TRBJ2-2; D: NA; V: TRBV9; DNA: TGTGCCAGCAGCGTAGAAAGAGGACGGACGAACACCGGGGAGCTGTTTTTT; CDR3: CASSVERGRTNTGELFF
size: NA; J: TRBJ1-6; D: NA; V: TRBV11-2; DNA: TGTGCCAGCAGCCCTCGGACGGTCGGTTATAATTCACCCCTCCACTTT; CDR3: CASSPRTVGYNSPLHF
size: NA; J: TRBJ1-4; D: NA; V: TRBV7-9; DNA: TGTGCCAGCAGCGCCACAGTTTCAACTAATGAAAAACTGTTTTTT; CDR3: CASSATVSTNEKLFF
size: NA; J: TRBJ1-5; D: TRBD1; V: TRBV6-2/TRBV6-3; DNA: TGTGCCAGCAGCCGGGACAGCCCCTTCCTTATCAATAGCAATCAGCCCCAGCATTTT; CDR3: CASSRDSPFLINSNQPQHF
size: NA; J: TRBJ2-6; D: NA; V: TRBV19; DNA: TGTGCCAGTATCCCACGGTCTGGGGCCAACGTCCTGACTTTC; CDR3: CASIPRSGANVLTF
size: NA; J: TRBJ1-5; D: NA; V: TRBV20-1; DNA: TGCAGTGCTAGTCCTCAGCGGGATAGCAATCAGCCCCAGCATTTT; CDR3: CSASPQRDSNQPQHF
size: once; J: TRBJ1-5; D: TRBD1; V: TRBV4-1; DNA: TGCGCCAGCAGCCAAGAACCGGGACAGTACAATCAGCCCCAGCATTTT; CDR3: CASSQEPGQYNQPQHF
size: NA; J: TRBJ2-4; D: NA; V: TRBV28; DNA: TGTGCCAGCAGGAGAACCACGACGGGAGCCAAAAACATTCAGTACTTC; CDR3: CASRRTTTGAKNIQYF
size: NA; J: TRBJ1-5; D: NA; V: TRBV7-2; DNA: TGTGCCAGCAGCTTCTCAGGGGGCAATCAGCCCCAGCATTTT; CDR3: CASSFSGGNQPQHF
size: NA; J: TRBJ1-1; D: NA; V: TRBV5-5; DNA: TGTGCCAGCAGCTGGGCGGGGGGCCTCCGGATGAACACTGAAGCTTTCTTT; CDR3: CASSWAGGLRMNTEAFF
size: NA; J: TRBJ1-4; D: NA; V: TRBV28; DNA: TGTGCCAGCAGGGGAAGGCGAGCAACTAATGAAAAACTGTTTTTT; CDR3: CASRGRRATNEKLFF
size: NA; J: TRBJ1-1; D: NA; V: TRBV5-1; DNA: TGCGCCAGCAGCTTGGGAGGGGTGGGGGTGTTCACTGAAGCTTTCTTT; CDR3: CASSLGGVGVFTEAFF
size: NA; J: TRBJ1-1; D: TRBD1; V: TRBV5-1; DNA: TGCGCCAGCAGCGATCCACAGGGGGGGAACACTGAAGCTTTCTTT; CDR3: CASSDPQGGNTEAFF
size: NA; J: TRBJ1-1; D: NA; V: TRBV15; DNA: TGTGCCACCAGCAAGGGGGGCGCGATCAACACTGAAGCTTTCTTT; CDR3: CATSKGGAINTEAFF
size: NA; J: TRBJ2-1; D: NA; V: TRBV7-2; DNA: TGTGCCAGCGGCGAAAACAGGGTCAATGAGCAGTTCTTC; CDR3: CASGENRVNEQFF
size: NA; J: TRBJ1-5; D: NA; V: TRBV6-1; DNA: TGTGCCAGCAGTGACGAAGCGTACAGTCAGCATTTT; CDR3: CASSDEAYSQHF
size: NA; J: TRBJ1-2; D: NA; V: TRBV10-1; DNA: TGCGCCAGCAGTGAGAACAGGAACTATGGCTACACCTTC; CDR3: CASSENRNYGYTF
size: NA; J: TRBJ2-5; D: NA; V: TRBV6-4; DNA: TGTGCCAGCAGTACTAGCTGGGGGAGCGGGGAGACCCAGTACTTC; CDR3: CASSTSWGSGETQYF
size: NA; J: TRBJ1-1; D: NA; V: TRBV7-9; DNA: TGTGCCAGCAGCTTCCAGACGAACACTGAAGCTTTCTTT; CDR3: CASSFQTNTEAFF
size: once; J: TRBJ1-3; D: NA; V: TRBV21-1; DNA: TGTGCCAGCAGCAAAGCGGTACGCCATAACTCTGGAAACACCATATATTTT; CDR3: CASSKAVRHNSGNTIYF
size: NA; J: TRBJ1-2; D: TRBD1; V: TRBV9; DNA: TGTGCCAGCAGCACCGGGACAGGATTGAATGGCTACACCTTC; CDR3: CASSTGTGLNGYTF
size: once; J: TRBJ2-7; D: NA; V: TRBV4-3; DNA: TGCGCCAGCAGCCGGGACGGACGTTACAGCTACGAGCAGTACTTC; CDR3: CASSRDGRYSYEQYF
size: NA; J: TRBJ2-2; D: NA; V: TRBV5-1; DNA: TGCGCCAGCAGCTTGACAGGGAACACCGGGGAGCTGTTTTTT; CDR3: CASSLTGNTGELFF